This T cell receptor (beta chain) was sequenced for a study of T cell repertoires in cytomegalovirus infection. Study-level information: Public TCR beta signature analysis indicated the presence of both CMV infection and matching HLA type.

From the reads, TCRdb called clonotypes with MiXCR, one entry per CDR3 protein. The sample holds approximately 110,000 distinct CDR3 sequences, roughly 40% seen once. Findings and limits, study-wide: It was HLA-C-restricted CMV-specific TCR beta clonotypes that dominated the response ex vivo. Cumulative public TCR beta family frequency identified CMV carriers with the relevant HLA.

The germline V and J ends were trimmed by 3 bases and 5 bases, with 19 bases remaining between them. The germline CDR1 and CDR2 sequences are MGHRA and YSYEKL. The CDR3 loop spans 17 amino acids. On this clonotype itself: Its antigen is still unknown.

The sequence was collected from a human donor in good health (CMV status not recorded). Some clones in this sample may be carry-over from other donors' samples. The starting material was CD8+ T cells from cultured PBMCs, obtained from culture after CMV antigen stimulation. J is TRBJ2-2 and V is TRBV4-1; D is possibly TRBD2 (5 bases). The CDR3 coding sequence is TGCGCCAGCAGCCACCGAGCGAGTGGGCCGGGAACCGGGGAGCTGTTTTTT. Translated: CASSHRASGPGTGELFF.